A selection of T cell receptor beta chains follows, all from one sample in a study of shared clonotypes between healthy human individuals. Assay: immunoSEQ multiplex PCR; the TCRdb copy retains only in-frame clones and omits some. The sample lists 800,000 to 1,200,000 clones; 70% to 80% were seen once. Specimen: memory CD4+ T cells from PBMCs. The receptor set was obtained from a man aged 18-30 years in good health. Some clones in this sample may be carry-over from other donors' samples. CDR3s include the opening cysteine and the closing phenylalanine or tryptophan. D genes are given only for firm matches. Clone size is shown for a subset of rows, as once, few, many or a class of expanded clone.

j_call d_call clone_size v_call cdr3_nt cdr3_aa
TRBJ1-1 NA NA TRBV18 TGTGCCAGCTCACCTCTTCCGGCTAACACTGAAGCTTTCTTT CASSPLPANTEAFF
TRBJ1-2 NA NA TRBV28 TGTGCCAGCAGGGCGGGGACTGGCAGGGGCTACACCTTC CASRAGTGRGYTF
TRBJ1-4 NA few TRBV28 TGTGCCAGCAGTTTATGGCAGGTCGATGCAACTAATGAAAAACTGTTTTTT CASSLWQVDATNEKLFF
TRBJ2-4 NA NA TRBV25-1 TGTGCCAGCAGTGAATTTGGAGGGCGGAACATTCAGTACTTC CASSEFGGRNIQYF
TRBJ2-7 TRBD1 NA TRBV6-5 TGTGCCAGCCGACCTTCCGGGACAGGGTTCTACGAGCAGTACTTC CASRPSGTGFYEQYF
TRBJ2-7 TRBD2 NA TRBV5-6 TGTGCCAGCAGCTTGATGACTAGCGGGAGTATGAACGAGCAGTACTTC CASSLMTSGSMNEQYF
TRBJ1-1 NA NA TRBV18 TGTGCCAGCTCACCACGGGACCCTGAAGCTTTCTTT CASSPRDPEAFF
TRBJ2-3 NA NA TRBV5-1 TGCGCCAGCAGCGGGGACAGCACAGATACGCAGTATTTT CASSGDSTDTQYF
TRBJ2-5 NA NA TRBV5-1 TGCGCCAGCAGCTTACCGGGACAAGAGACCCAGTACTTC CASSLPGQETQYF
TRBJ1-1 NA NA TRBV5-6 TGTGCCAGCAGCTTGGCAGAACTTGAAGCTTTCTTT CASSLAELEAFF
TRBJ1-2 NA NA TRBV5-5 TGTGCCAGCAGCTTGAACTGGGGGCCGAACTATGGCTACACCTTC CASSLNWGPNYGYTF
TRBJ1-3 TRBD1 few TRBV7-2 TGTGCCAGCAGCTTTCAAACAGGGGGCTCTGGAAACACCATATATTTT CASSFQTGGSGNTIYF
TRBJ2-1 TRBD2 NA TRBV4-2 TGTGCCAGCAGCCTCTCGGGACTAGGTTCCTACAATGAGCAGTTCTTC CASSLSGLGSYNEQFF
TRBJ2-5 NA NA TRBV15 TGTGCCACCAGCAGAGACAGGGGCGGAGAGACCCAGTACTTC CATSRDRGGETQYF
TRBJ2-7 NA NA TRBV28 TGTGCCAGCAAGGCAGGGATAAACTACGAGCAGTACTTC CASKAGINYEQYF
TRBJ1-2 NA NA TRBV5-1 TGCGCCAGCAGCTTGGCCTCGGGATGGGAGGGCTACACCTTC CASSLASGWEGYTF
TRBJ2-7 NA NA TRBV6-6 TGTGCCAGCAGTTACACCCGTCCTGGGTACGAGCAGTACTTC CASSYTRPGYEQYF
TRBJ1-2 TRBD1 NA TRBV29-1 TGCAGCGTTGTCAGGCAGGGGGGAGGCTACACCTTC CSVVRQGGGYTF
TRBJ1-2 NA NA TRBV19 TGTGCCAGTAGTATCGGAACTCTCGGGTATGGCTACACCTTC CASSIGTLGYGYTF
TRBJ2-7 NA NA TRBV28 TGTGCCAGCAGTTTCAGGGTACACGAGCAGTACTTC CASSFRVHEQYF
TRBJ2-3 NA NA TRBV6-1 TGTGCCAGCAGCTCCCAATGGGCCACAGATACGCAGTATTTT CASSSQWATDTQYF
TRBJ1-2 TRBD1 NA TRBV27 TGTGCCAGCAGTCTCCGGTCTACAGGGGACTATGGCTACACCTTC CASSLRSTGDYGYTF
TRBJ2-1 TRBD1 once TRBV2 TGTGCCAGCAGTATCCGCCCTTTTGGGACAGGGGGGAATGAGCAGTTCTTC CASSIRPFGTGGNEQFF
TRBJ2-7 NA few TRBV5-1 TGCGCCAGCAGCTTGGACACACGAGGGGGGAACTACGAGCAGTACTTC CASSLDTRGGNYEQYF
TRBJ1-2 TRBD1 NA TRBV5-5 TGTGCCAGCAGCTACGGCGCCCTCGTCTCAGGGGGCGGCTACACCTTC CASSYGALVSGGGYTF
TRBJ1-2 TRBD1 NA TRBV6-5 TGTGCCAGCAGGCGACAGGGCTCTAACTATGGCTACACCTTC CASRRQGSNYGYTF